This T cell receptor beta chain stems from a study of blood T cell repertoires in COVID-19. Study background: There were acute and convalescent COVID-19 samples, and they came from the United States, Italy and Spain. T cells, B-cell-depleted T cells, or PBMCs provided the cDNA or gDNA that served as material.

The authors' processing: Reference gene primers were amplified, and this amplification served to estimate nucleated cell counts. The protocol was immunoSEQ multiplex PCR, while the TCRdb copy is restricted to in-frame clones and leaves out a portion. V, J and clone size reflect that table, while D and trimming were determined from the DNA. The table shows some 200,000 clones, with 92% occurring only once. This CDR3 is 11 amino acids long. The V end was cut by 3 bases, the J end by 10 bases, with 8 bases between. Per the germline V gene, CDR1 is SGHRS and CDR2 is YFSETQ. The sample was peripheral blood. This chain joins TRBV5-1 and TRBJ2-1; D not resolved. This clonotype was obtained from a man aged 25 to 45 with acute or convalescent COVID-19. CDR3 region: CASSYSPEQFF. CDR3 nucleotide sequence: TGCGCCAGCAGCTACTCCCCCGAGCAGTTCTTC.